This T cell receptor beta chain is from a study of T cell repertoires in cytomegalovirus infection. This clonotype was found a few times. The target antigen is unknown. Study-level findings and limits: Ex vivo, HLA-C-restricted CMV-specific TCR beta clonotypes prevailed over the rest of the response.

TCRdb reprocessed the reads via MiXCR and lists one record per CDR3 protein. This table has 150,000 to 200,000 distinct CDR3 sequences, roughly 20% appearing once. The germline CDR1 and CDR2 sequences are ENHRY and SYGVKD. This CDR3 spans 16 amino acids. Trimming removed 0 bases at V and 8 bases at J, with 16 bases between. The receptor was derived from a human donor in good health (CMV status not recorded). Some clones in this sample may be carry-over from other donors' samples. Sequences were derived from CD8+ T cells from cultured PBMCs, sampled from culture after CMV antigen stimulation. This chain links TRBV10-3 with TRBJ1-4, with D possibly TRBD1 on 5 matching bases. CDR3 sequence (DNA): TGTGCCATCAGTGAGTCGACTTCAGGGTTTTTCGAAAAACTGTTTTTT. It encodes CAISESTSGFFEKLFF.